Shown below are 7 T cell receptor beta chains from a single sample sequenced in a study of blood T cell repertoires in COVID-19. TCRdb keeps only in-frame clones here, not all; method: immunoSEQ multiplex PCR. The repertoire consists of 260,000 or so clones, with over 70% occurring once and the leading ten covering roughly 8.6%. Sequences were obtained from peripheral blood. The receptor source for this set is a human donor in a cohort sampled during active COVID-19.

This clone came up once. The rearrangement links TRBV4-3 to TRBJ2-1; D remains unclear. CDR1 is LGHNA, CDR2 YSLEER, per germline. The CDR3 sequence is 13 residues long. Trimming cost V 6 bases and J 5 bases, with 11 bases left between them. This CDR3 reads CASSPSIHNEQFF. The DNA for the CDR3 is TGCGCCAGCAGTCCAAGCATACACAATGAGCAGTTCTTC.

The table lists this clone with a count of one. The chain has TRBV6-2 or TRBV6-3 and TRBJ2-7; 11 bases are a match to TRBD2. The CDR3 is 14 amino acids. Germline V lookup: CDR1 MNHEY, CDR2 SVGEGT. V trimming: 5 bases; J trimming: 7 bases; junction bases outside the gene matches: 7. CDR3 amino acids: CASSTTSGASEQYF. The CDR3 DNA is TGTGCCAGCAGTACGACTAGCGGGGCCTCAGAGCAGTACTTC.

The chain employs TRBV10-3 and TRBJ2-3; 12 bases are a match to TRBD2. The CDR3 length is 19 residues. Losses at the gene ends were 4 bases for V and 0 bases for J; bases not matched to a gene: 11. CDR1 and CDR2 (germline): ENHRY, SYGVKD. CDR3 in DNA: TGTGCCATCAGTGGTAACCCACTAGCGGGGGGACCTAGCACAGATACGCAGTATTTT. As protein: CAISGNPLAGGPSTDTQYF.

This sequence joins TRBV5-1 and TRBJ2-1; TRBD2 aligns across 9 bases. V gave up 3 bases and J gave up 10 bases; unmatched junction bases: 11. The germline V gene has CDR1 SGHRS and CDR2 YFSETQ. The length of the CDR3 is 15 residues. CDR3 in amino acids: CASSSRASGAPEQFF. In nucleotides, the CDR3 is TGCGCCAGCAGCTCCCGGGCTAGCGGGGCTCCCGAGCAGTTCTTC.

This clone has more than one count but fewer than ten. The J gene is TRBJ2-5, the V gene TRBV6-5; 7 bases line up with TRBD1. V was clipped by 0 bases and J by 2 bases; unmatched bases: 3. Per the germline V gene, CDR1 is MNHEY and CDR2 is SVGAGI. The CDR3 covers 15 residues. CDR3 loop: CASSYSPGQQETQYF. In DNA form, the CDR3 reads TGTGCCAGCAGTTACTCGCCGGGACAGCAAGAGACCCAGTACTTC.

The chain uses TRBV12-3 or TRBV12-4 and TRBJ2-3; D uncertain. V was pared by 4 bases and J by 9 bases, with 8 bases between. This CDR3 is 11 amino acids long. The CDR3: CASSSMRTQYF. In DNA form, the CDR3 reads TGTGCCAGCAGTTCTATGAGAACGCAGTATTTT.

The rearrangement joins TRBV4-1 to TRBJ2-7; 10 bases map to TRBD1. CDR3 length equals 15 residues. V dropped 8 bases and J dropped 5; count of bases not matched to a gene: 12. CDR1 and CDR2 from the germline V gene are MGHRA and YSYEKL. CDR3 residues: CASADPGQGLDEQYF. CDR3 sequence (DNA): TGCGCCAGCGCAGACCCGGGACAGGGGCTCGACGAGCAGTACTTC.